The 7 T cell receptor beta chains listed next were all sequenced from one sample in a study of blood T cells in healthy people across ages. Then a second PCR, running roughly 7 to 12 cycles, was carried out with a sample-barcoded 5' primer and a J-beta primer mix. One entry per CDR3 protein, called by TCRdb with MiXCR from the 5' RACE reads. The sample holds about a million distinct CDR3 sequences, about 48% seen once. The sequencing input was blood. Receptor source: a man aged 30 to 45 in good health.

The CDR3 loop reads CASSLNLGEKLFF. The CDR3 region has the DNA TGTGCCAGCAGCTTAAATTTAGGGGAAAAACTGTTTTTT. This chain connects TRBV7-2 to TRBJ1-4; D remains ambiguous. Germline CDR1 reads SGHTA; CDR2 reads FQGNSA. This CDR3 comprises 13 residues. Trimming cost V 2 bases and J 8 bases, with 9 bases left between them.

This clonotype has just a few counts. V is TRBV29-1 and J is TRBJ2-3; TRBD2 matches at 13 bases. CDR1 and CDR2 from the germline V gene are SQVTM and ANQGSEA. The CDR3 is 15 amino acids. The V and J ends lost 5 bases and 1 base, in that order; junction bases with no gene match: 3. DNA of the CDR3: TGCAGCGTTATAGGACTAGCGGGGGGCACAGATACGCAGTATTTT. As protein: CSVIGLAGGTDTQYF.

This chain joins TRBV28 and TRBJ2-7; the D is unclear. V gave up 4 bases and J gave up 2 bases, with 9 bases separating them. The germline CDR1 and CDR2 sequences are MDHEN and SYDVKM. CDR3 length equals 13 residues. In DNA form, the CDR3 reads TGTGCCAGCAGTTACCAGCCGACCTACGAGCAGTACTTC. As protein: CASSYQPTYEQYF.

This clonotype was found a few times. The CDR3, as DNA: TGTGCCAGCAGATACACGGGGACACTCATGAACACTGAAGCTTTCTTT. This codes for CASRYTGTLMNTEAFF. The chain couples TRBV6-5 to TRBJ1-1; tentatively, D is TRBD1 (6 bases). V was shortened by 6 bases and J by 0 bases, with 17 bases between the two germline ends. The CDR3 has 16 amino acids. Germline loops: CDR1 MNHEY, CDR2 SVGAGI.

This chain connects TRBV15 to TRBJ2-1; D is undetermined. Looked up from germline, CDR1 is LNHNV and CDR2 is YYDKDF (reference sequence). Trimming cost V 3 bases and J 5 bases, with 5 bases left between them. This CDR3 is 12 amino acids long. CDR3 DNA: TGTGCCACCAGCAGGCCCAACAATGAGCAGTTCTTC. The encoded protein is CATSRPNNEQFF.

This clonotype was seen at least ten times. V is TRBV10-3 and J is TRBJ2-1, with 12 bases matching TRBD2. The CDR3 has 14 residues. The germline V gene has CDR1 ENHRY and CDR2 SYGVKD. Trimming cost V 9 bases and J 4 bases; bases outside gene matches: 4. DNA of the CDR3: TGTGCCATAAAGACTAGCGGGGGTTACAATGAGCAGTTCTTC. Its protein is CAIKTSGGYNEQFF.

This clonotype was found a few times. The V and J genes are TRBV9 and TRBJ2-1; 8 bases align to TRBD2. The CDR3 extends over 14 amino acids. The germline V gene has CDR1 SGDLS and CDR2 YYNGEE. J lost 8 bases, V lost 3 bases, and 7 bases had no gene match. This CDR3 is CASSAGGGPDEQFF. CDR3 bases: TGTGCCAGCAGCGCGGGCGGGGGGCCAGATGAGCAGTTCTTC.